Listed here are 12 T cell receptor beta chains from one sample, sequenced in a study of cytomegalovirus exposure and HLA in healthy donors. 60 Vbeta and 13 Jbeta primers were used in PCR. Produced via immunoSEQ multiplex PCR; TCRdb's table is partial and in-frame only. The table includes around 94,000 clones, 70% to 90% detected once. The sample taken for sequencing was PBMCs. These receptors were collected from a man aged 35-49 years in good health and CMV-seronegative.

J is TRBJ2-3 and V is TRBV2, with TRBD2 matching over 10 bases. The ends lost 6 bases at V and 3 bases at J; junction bases unmatched: 3. This CDR3 spans 14 amino acids. The germline CDR1 and CDR2 sequences are SNHLY and FYNNEI. The CDR3 sequence: CASSEGLATDTQYF. The CDR3 DNA reads TGTGCCAGCAGCGAGGGACTAGCGACAGATACGCAGTATTTT.

CDR3 in amino acids: CASSLGGDQPQHF. DNA of the CDR3: TGTGCCAGCAGCTTAGGGGGGGATCAGCCCCAGCATTTT. The chain joins TRBV7-9 to TRBJ1-5, with D possibly being TRBD1 (5 bases). The CDR3 spans 13 residues. The V and J ends lost 1 base and 5 bases respectively, with 6 bases between them. The germline V gene has CDR1 SEHNR and CDR2 FQNEAQ (reference sequence).

The chain employs TRBV9 and TRBJ2-7, with D unresolved. The CDR3 is 12 amino acids. CDR1 is SGDLS, CDR2 YYNGEE, per germline. The V and J ends lost 3 bases and 0 bases respectively, with 4 bases between them. CDR3 residues: CASSANSYEQYF. CDR3 bases: TGTGCCAGCAGCGCCAACTCCTACGAGCAGTACTTC. The full variable domain, in which reference TRBV9 and TRBJ2-7 provide the parts outside the CDR3, is DSGVTQTPKHLITATGQRVTLRCSPRSGDLSVYWYQQSLDQGLQFLIQYYNGEERAKGNILERFSAQQFPDLHSELNLSSLELGDSALYFCASSANSYEQYFGPGTRLTVT.

The V call is TRBV9, the J call TRBJ2-2, with 8 positions matching TRBD1. Trimming removed 0 bases from V and 2 bases from J; junction bases left unmatched: 9. This CDR3 contains 18 residues. Germline V gene sequence: CDR1 SGDLS, CDR2 YYNGEE. CDR3 in amino acids: CASSVEETGALNTGELFF. Here the CDR3 DNA reads TGTGCCAGCAGCGTAGAGGAGACAGGGGCCCTTAACACCGGGGAGCTGTTTTTT.

The J gene is TRBJ2-7, the V gene TRBV7-3, with D uncertain. The length of the CDR3 is 13 residues. With 0 bases removed from V and 3 bases from J, the gap between germline ends came to 6 bases. In germline, CDR1 is SGHTA, CDR2 FQGTGA. The CDR3 bases are TGTGCCAGCAGCTTAACGCGGAGCTACGAGCAGTACTTC. Its translation: CASSLTRSYEQYF.

V is TRBV4-3 and J is TRBJ2-3; 8 bases are shared with TRBD2. Germline V gives CDR1 LGHNA, CDR2 YSLEER. V gave up 3 bases and J gave up 0 bases; unmatched junction bases: 2. The CDR3 consists of 15 residues. This CDR3 is CASSHGGGSTDTQYF. The CDR3, as DNA: TGCGCCAGCAGCCATGGCGGGGGGAGCACAGATACGCAGTATTTT.

The chain is built from TRBV10-2 and TRBJ1-5; D is uncertain. CDR3 length: 14 residues. The V gene's germline CDR1 is WSHSY and CDR2 SAAADI. Trimming took off 3 bases at V and 3 bases at J, with 9 bases between the two ends. The CDR3 spells CASSDRKNNQPQHF. In DNA, the CDR3 is TGCGCCAGCAGTGACAGGAAAAACAATCAGCCCCAGCATTTT.

This sequence joins TRBV10-3 and TRBJ2-7, with D possibly matching TRBD1 (5 bases). Germline CDR1 is ENHRY and CDR2 is SYGVKD. This CDR3 comprises 16 residues. Between the trimmed V and J ends, which lost 10 bases and 0 bases, there was a span of 22 bases. CDR3 amino acids: CATAMGQSSSSYEQYF. Here the CDR3 DNA reads TGTGCCACCGCTATGGGGCAGAGTTCGAGCTCCTACGAGCAGTACTTC.

This clone came up once. The CDR3 DNA is TGTGCCAGTAGGACAGACCCGAACTATGGCTACACCTTC. Amino acid sequence: CASRTDPNYGYTF. This chain joins TRBV19 and TRBJ1-2, with a tentative D call TRBD1 (5 bases). Trimming removed 6 bases from V and 2 bases from J, with 10 bases in between. The CDR3 covers 13 residues. CDR1 LNHDA and CDR2 SQIVND come from the germline V gene (reference sequence).

This clone was detected only once. The rearrangement joins TRBV20-1 to TRBJ2-3; a possible D gene is TRBD2 (5 bases). This CDR3 comprises 10 residues. Looked up from germline, CDR1 is DFQATT and CDR2 is SNEGSKA (reference sequence). Trimming left V 5 bases short and J 6 bases short, with 6 bases between. CDR3 DNA: TGCAGTGCTCCGGGGGATACGCAGTATTTT. This encodes CSAPGDTQYF.

This chain joins TRBV5-1 and TRBJ2-3; TRBD1 is a possible D gene (6 bases). V dropped 4 bases and J dropped 0 bases, with 9 bases sitting between them. The CDR3 runs 14 residues. Germline V lookup: CDR1 SGHRS, CDR2 YFSETQ. The CDR3 nucleotides are TGCGCCAGCAGCCAAACAGGGAGCACAGATACGCAGTATTTT. It specifies CASSQTGSTDTQYF.

This clone was picked up a small number of times. The J gene is TRBJ2-1, the V gene TRBV11-2; possible D gene TRBD2, 5 bases. Trimming cost V 5 bases and J 0 bases, with 8 bases left between them. The germline gives CDR1 SGHAT, CDR2 FQNNGV. The CDR3 loop spans 14 amino acids. CDR3 nucleotide sequence: TGTGCCAGCAGCGTGGGGAGCTCCTACAATGAGCAGTTCTTC. This codes for CASSVGSSYNEQFF.